A selection of T cell receptor beta chains follows, all from one sample in a study of CD8 T cells in Susac syndrome. In TCRdb, the immunoSEQ multiplex PCR reads were re-called with MiXCR into one record per CDR3 protein. The table lists about 60,000 distinct CDR3 sequences, approximately 92% of them singletons. Sequenced: CD8+ T cells from PBMCs. All receptors come from a human donor in good health. Both conserved end residues are part of each CDR3. A D gene is named only where the DNA matches it firmly. Clone size, where shown, is once, few, many, or a class for clones that have expanded.

abundance	v_gene	d_gene	j_gene	CDR3aa	CDR3nt
-	TRBV4-2	-	TRBJ1-2	CASSQAGESYGYTF	TGTGCCAGCAGCCAAGCTGGCGAGTCCTATGGCTACACCTTC
-	TRBV28	-	TRBJ2-5	CASSSGAKKYF	TGTGCCAGCAGCTCAGGGGCGAAAAAGTACTTC
-	TRBV29-1	-	TRBJ2-3	CSVEARTDTDTQYF	TGCAGCGTTGAAGCTCGGACCGACACAGATACGCAGTATTTT
-	TRBV2	TRBD1	TRBJ2-1	CASSPGTEGVF	TGTGCCAGCAGCCCGGGGACAGAGGGCGTCTTC
-	TRBV27	-	TRBJ2-1	CASSLGGGDRLGNEQFF	TGTGCCAGCAGTTTAGGCGGGGGGGACAGGCTGGGAAATGAGCAGTTCTTC
-	TRBV7-9	-	TRBJ2-5	CASSPGQLQETQYF	TGTGCCAGCAGCCCTGGACAGTTACAAGAGACCCAGTACTTC
-	TRBV19	TRBD1	TRBJ2-4	CASRETGGAWDIQYF	TGTGCCAGTAGAGAGACAGGGGGGGCCTGGGACATTCAGTACTTC
few	TRBV5-6	TRBD2	TRBJ2-7	CASSLPGGYEQYF	TGTGCCAGCAGCCTCCCGGGGGGCTACGAGCAGTACTTC
-	TRBV7-6	TRBD2	TRBJ2-1	CASSPSGVIEQLF	TGTGCCAGCAGCCCTAGCGGGGTTATTGAGCAGCTCTTC
-	TRBV12-3/TRBV12-4	-	TRBJ1-2	CASSWGAGEFGYTF	TGTGCCAGCAGTTGGGGGGCAGGCGAGTTCGGCTACACCTTC
once	TRBV29-1	-	TRBJ2-2	CSVAGPTGELFF	TGCAGCGTTGCGGGGCCCACCGGGGAGCTGTTTTTT
-	TRBV25-1	-	TRBJ2-5	CASNVQETQYF	TGTGCCAGCAACGTACAAGAGACCCAGTACTTC
-	TRBV20-1	-	TRBJ1-2	CSAREVFGGTNYGYTF	TGCAGTGCTAGGGAGGTTTTTGGGGGAACTAACTATGGCTACACCTTC
once	TRBV5-6	-	TRBJ1-1	CASSLDRRLNTEAFF	TGTGCCAGCAGCCTCGACAGGCGTTTGAACACTGAAGCTTTCTTT
-	TRBV11-2	-	TRBJ1-1	CASSLVARDDTEAFF	TGTGCCAGCAGCTTAGTAGCCAGGGACGACACTGAAGCTTTCTTT
-	TRBV6-2/TRBV6-3	-	TRBJ1-1	CASSYLWNTEAFF	TGTGCCAGCAGTTACCTGTGGAACACTGAAGCTTTCTTT
-	TRBV9	-	TRBJ2-1	CASSVAGRTYNEQFF	TGTGCCAGCAGCGTAGCGGGGCGCACCTACAATGAGCAGTTCTTC
-	TRBV6-2/TRBV6-3	-	TRBJ2-5	CASSYRDQETQYF	TGTGCCAGCAGTTACAGGGACCAAGAGACCCAGTACTTC
-	TRBV4-1	-	TRBJ2-2	CASSHDTETGELFF	TGCGCCAGCAGCCACGATACTGAGACCGGGGAGCTGTTTTTT
-	TRBV2	TRBD1	TRBJ1-1	CASYEGAGTEAFF	TGTGCCAGCTACGAGGGGGCTGGCACTGAAGCTTTCTTT
-	TRBV20-1	-	TRBJ2-5	CSAKRTSSRETQYF	TGCAGTGCAAAGAGGACCAGTTCCCGGGAGACCCAGTACTTC
-	TRBV2	-	TRBJ1-4	CASSEPAERTNEKLFF	TGTGCCAGCAGTGAACCGGCGGAGAGAACTAATGAAAAACTGTTTTTT
-	TRBV20-1	TRBD1	TRBJ2-1	CSARWDREPHEQFF	TGCAGTGCTAGGTGGGACAGAGAACCCCATGAGCAGTTCTTC
-	TRBV12-3/TRBV12-4	-	TRBJ2-7	CASTTVRDKVYEQYF	TGTGCCAGCACCACCGTCCGGGACAAGGTCTACGAGCAGTACTTC
-	TRBV6-1	-	TRBJ2-6	CASRQRDGSSGANVLTF	TGTGCCAGCAGGCAACGGGACGGTTCATCTGGGGCCAACGTCCTGACTTTC
-	TRBV7-6	TRBD1	TRBJ2-7	CASSTGETYEQYF	TGTGCCAGCAGCACAGGGGAAACCTACGAGCAGTACTTC
-	TRBV28	TRBD2	TRBJ2-2	CASSFPLGGANTGELFF	TGTGCCAGCAGTTTCCCCCTCGGGGGGGCGAACACCGGGGAGCTGTTTTTT
once	TRBV30	-	TRBJ1-2	CAWTMGTTGYTF	TGTGCCTGGACCATGGGGACAACCGGCTACACCTTC
once	TRBV19	-	TRBJ2-1	CASSRDYNEQFF	TGTGCCAGTAGTAGGGATTACAATGAGCAGTTCTTC
-	TRBV11-1	-	TRBJ1-1	CASSIHRGTEAFF	TGTGCCAGCAGCATACACCGCGGCACTGAAGCTTTCTTT
-	TRBV20-1	-	TRBJ1-1	CSATGGTVDTEAFF	TGCAGTGCTACCGGGGGCACCGTGGACACTGAAGCTTTCTTT
-	TRBV7-2	-	TRBJ1-3	CASSLKAGFGNTIYF	TGTGCCAGCAGCTTAAAAGCGGGGTTTGGAAACACCATATATTTT
-	TRBV20-1	TRBD2	TRBJ2-1	CSARGTSGGAYAQFF	TGCAGTGCTAGGGGGACTAGCGGGGGGGCCTACGCGCAGTTCTTC
-	TRBV21-1	-	TRBJ2-7	CASLTSYEQYF	TGTGCCAGTCTGACCTCCTACGAGCAGTACTTC
-	TRBV29-1	-	TRBJ2-3	CSVKAGTGALDTQYF	TGCAGCGTTAAGGCGGGAACCGGGGCCTTGGATACGCAGTATTTT
-	TRBV6-5	-	TRBJ1-2	CASSSLLYGYTF	TGTGCCAGCAGCTCCCTCCTCTATGGCTACACCTTC
-	TRBV6-1	-	TRBJ2-1	CASSPGTAVEQFF	TGTGCCAGCAGTCCCGGGACCGCGGTGGAGCAGTTCTTC
-	TRBV20-1	TRBD1	TRBJ1-5	CSASEGAGQDVYSNQPQHF	TGCAGTGCTAGTGAGGGAGCTGGACAGGATGTATATAGCAATCAGCCCCAGCATTTT
-	TRBV29-1	-	TRBJ2-1	CSVLALQTNEQFF	TGCAGCGTTCTCGCCTTGCAGACAAATGAGCAGTTCTTC
-	TRBV21-1	-	TRBJ2-7	CASSKGGSSGGAYEQYF	TGTGCCAGCAGCAAAGGGGGGTCGTCAGGTGGAGCCTACGAGCAGTACTTC
-	TRBV5-1	TRBD2	TRBJ2-1	CASSLVLAGDNEQFF	TGCGCCAGCAGCTTGGTACTAGCGGGGGACAATGAGCAGTTCTTC
-	TRBV19	-	TRBJ2-1	CASSIITHYEQFF	TGTGCCAGTAGTATTATTACCCATTATGAGCAGTTCTTC